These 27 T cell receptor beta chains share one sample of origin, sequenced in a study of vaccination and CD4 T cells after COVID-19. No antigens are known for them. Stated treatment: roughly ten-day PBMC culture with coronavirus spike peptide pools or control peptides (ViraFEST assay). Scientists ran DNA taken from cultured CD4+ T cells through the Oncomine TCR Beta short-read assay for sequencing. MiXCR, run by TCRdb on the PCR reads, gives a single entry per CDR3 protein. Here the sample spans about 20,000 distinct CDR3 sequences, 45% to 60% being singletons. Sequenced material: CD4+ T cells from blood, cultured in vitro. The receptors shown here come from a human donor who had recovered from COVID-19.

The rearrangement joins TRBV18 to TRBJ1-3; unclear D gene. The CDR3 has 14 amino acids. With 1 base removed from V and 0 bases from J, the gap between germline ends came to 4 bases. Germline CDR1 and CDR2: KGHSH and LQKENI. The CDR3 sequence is CASSPQDSGNTIYF. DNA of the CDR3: TGTGCCAGCTCACCACAAGACTCTGGAAACACCATATATTTT.

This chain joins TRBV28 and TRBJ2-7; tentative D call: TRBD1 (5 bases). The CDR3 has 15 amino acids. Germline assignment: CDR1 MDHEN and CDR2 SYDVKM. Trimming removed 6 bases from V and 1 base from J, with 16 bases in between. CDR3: CASRSRPDNSYEQYF. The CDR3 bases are TGTGCCAGCAGATCCCGGCCGGACAATTCCTACGAGCAGTACTTC.

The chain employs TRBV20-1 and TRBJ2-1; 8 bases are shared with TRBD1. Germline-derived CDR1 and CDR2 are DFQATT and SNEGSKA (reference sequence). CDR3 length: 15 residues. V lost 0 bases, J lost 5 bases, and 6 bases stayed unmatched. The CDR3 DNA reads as TGCAGTGCTAGAGATGCGGCAGGGGGCAACAATGAGCAGTTCTTC. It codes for CSARDAAGGNNEQFF.

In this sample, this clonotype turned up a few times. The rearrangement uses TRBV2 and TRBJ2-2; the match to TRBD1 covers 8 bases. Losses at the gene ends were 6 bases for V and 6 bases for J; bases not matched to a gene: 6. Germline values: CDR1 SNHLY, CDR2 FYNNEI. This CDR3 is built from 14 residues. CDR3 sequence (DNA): TGTGCCAGCAGATTACGCAGGGGGCCCGGGGAGCTGTTTTTT. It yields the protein CASRLRRGPGELFF.

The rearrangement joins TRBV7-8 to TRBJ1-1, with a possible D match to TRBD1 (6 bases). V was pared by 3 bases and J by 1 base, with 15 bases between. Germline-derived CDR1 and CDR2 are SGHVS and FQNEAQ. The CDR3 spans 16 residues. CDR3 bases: TGTGCCAGCAGCTTCCGTACAGGGTTAGGGAACACTGAAGCTTTCTTT. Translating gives CASSFRTGLGNTEAFF.

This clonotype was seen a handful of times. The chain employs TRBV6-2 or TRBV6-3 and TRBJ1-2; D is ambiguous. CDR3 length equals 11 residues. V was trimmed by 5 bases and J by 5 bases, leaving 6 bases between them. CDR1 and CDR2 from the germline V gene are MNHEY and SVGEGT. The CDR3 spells CASSQGYGYTF. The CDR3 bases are TGTGCCAGCAGTCAAGGATATGGCTACACCTTC.

The chain's CDR3 is CATSDLERGTGELFF. CDR3 in DNA: TGTGCCACCAGTGACCTGGAAAGGGGGACCGGGGAGCTGTTTTTT. J is TRBJ2-2 and V is TRBV24-1, with D tentatively TRBD1 (6 bases). V lost 4 bases and J 5 bases, leaving 13 bases between the germline ends. The CDR3 sequence is 15 residues long. The germline V gene encodes CDR1 KGHDR and CDR2 SFDVKD.

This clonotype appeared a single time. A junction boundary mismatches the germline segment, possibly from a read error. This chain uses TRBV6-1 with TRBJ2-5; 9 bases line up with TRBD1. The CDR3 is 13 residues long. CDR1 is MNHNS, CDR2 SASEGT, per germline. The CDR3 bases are TGCGCCAGCAGGGACAGGGTTCAAGAGACCCAGTACTTC. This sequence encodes CASRDRVQETQYF.

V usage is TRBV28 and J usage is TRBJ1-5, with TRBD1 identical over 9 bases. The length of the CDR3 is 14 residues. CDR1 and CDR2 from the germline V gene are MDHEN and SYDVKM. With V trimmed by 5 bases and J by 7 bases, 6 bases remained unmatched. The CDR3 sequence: CASSQQGAWQPQHF. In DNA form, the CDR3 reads TGTGCCAGCAGTCAACAGGGGGCTTGGCAGCCCCAGCATTTT. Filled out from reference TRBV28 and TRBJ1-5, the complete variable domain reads DVKVTQSSRYLVKRTGEKVFLECVQDMDHENMFWYRQDPGLGLRLIYFSYDVKMKEKGDIPEGYSVSREKKERFSLILESASTNQTSMYLCASSQQGAWQPQHFGDGTRLSIL.

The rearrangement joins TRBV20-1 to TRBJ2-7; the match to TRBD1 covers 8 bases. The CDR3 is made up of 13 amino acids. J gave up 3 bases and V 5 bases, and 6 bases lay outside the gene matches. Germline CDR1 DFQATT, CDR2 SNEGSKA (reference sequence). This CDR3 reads CSARRQGFYEQYF. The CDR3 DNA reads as TGCAGTGCTCGTAGACAGGGGTTCTACGAGCAGTACTTC.

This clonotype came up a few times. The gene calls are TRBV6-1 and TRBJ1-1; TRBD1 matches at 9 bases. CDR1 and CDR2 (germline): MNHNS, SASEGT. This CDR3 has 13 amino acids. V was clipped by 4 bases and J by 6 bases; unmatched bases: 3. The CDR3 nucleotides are TGTGCCAGCAGTGTTGACAGGGGGGCTGAAGCTTTCTTT. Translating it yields CASSVDRGAEAFF.

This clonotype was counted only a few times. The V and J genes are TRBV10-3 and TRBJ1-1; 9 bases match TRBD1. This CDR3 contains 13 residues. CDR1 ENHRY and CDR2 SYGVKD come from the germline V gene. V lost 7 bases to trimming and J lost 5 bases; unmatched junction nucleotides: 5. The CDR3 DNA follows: TGTGCCATCATGGGACAGGGTAGGACTGAAGCTTTCTTT. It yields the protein CAIMGQGRTEAFF.

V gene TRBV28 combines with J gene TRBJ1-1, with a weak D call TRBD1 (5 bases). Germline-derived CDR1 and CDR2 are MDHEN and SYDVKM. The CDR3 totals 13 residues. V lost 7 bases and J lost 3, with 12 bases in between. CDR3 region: CASKWGGDTEAFF. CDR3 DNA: TGTGCCAGCAAATGGGGGGGAGACACTGAAGCTTTCTTT.

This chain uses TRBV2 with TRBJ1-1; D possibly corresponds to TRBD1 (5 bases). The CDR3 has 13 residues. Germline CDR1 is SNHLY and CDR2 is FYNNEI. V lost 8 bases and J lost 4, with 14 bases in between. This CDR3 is CASRNERGTEAFF. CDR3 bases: TGTGCCAGCCGCAATGAGAGGGGCACTGAAGCTTTCTTT.

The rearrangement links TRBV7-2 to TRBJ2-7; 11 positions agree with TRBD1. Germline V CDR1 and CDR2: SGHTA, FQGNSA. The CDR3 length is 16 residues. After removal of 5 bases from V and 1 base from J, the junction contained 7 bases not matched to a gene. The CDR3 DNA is TGTGCCAGCAGCCCATGGACAGGGGGCAGATCCTACGAGCAGTACTTC. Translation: CASSPWTGGRSYEQYF.

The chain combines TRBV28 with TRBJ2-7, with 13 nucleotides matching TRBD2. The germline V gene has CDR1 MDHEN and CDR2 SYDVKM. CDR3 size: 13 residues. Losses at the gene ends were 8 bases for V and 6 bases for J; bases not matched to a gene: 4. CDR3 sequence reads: CASGTSGRVEQYF. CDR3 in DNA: TGTGCCAGCGGTACTAGCGGGAGGGTCGAGCAGTACTTC.

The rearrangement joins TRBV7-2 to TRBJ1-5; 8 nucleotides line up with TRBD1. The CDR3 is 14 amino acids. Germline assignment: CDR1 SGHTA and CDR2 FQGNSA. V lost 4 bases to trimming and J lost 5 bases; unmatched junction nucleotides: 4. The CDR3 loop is CASSWTGPDQPQHF. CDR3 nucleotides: TGTGCCAGCAGCTGGACAGGGCCCGATCAGCCCCAGCATTTT.

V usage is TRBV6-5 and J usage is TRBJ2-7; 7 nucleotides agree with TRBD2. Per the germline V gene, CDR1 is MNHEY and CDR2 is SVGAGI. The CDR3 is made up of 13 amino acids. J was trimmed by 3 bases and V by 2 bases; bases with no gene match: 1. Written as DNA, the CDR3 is TGTGCCAGCAGTTACAGCGGGAACTACGAGCAGTACTTC. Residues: CASSYSGNYEQYF.

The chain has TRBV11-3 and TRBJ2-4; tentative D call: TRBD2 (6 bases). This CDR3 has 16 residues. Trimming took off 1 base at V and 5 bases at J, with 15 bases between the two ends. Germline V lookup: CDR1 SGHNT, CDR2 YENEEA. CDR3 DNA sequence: TGTGCCAGCAGCTTAGGACGGAGGGGATGCGAAAACATTCAGTACTTC. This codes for CASSLGRRGCENIQYF.

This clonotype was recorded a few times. CDR3 nucleotide sequence: TGTGCCAGCAGTTTATCGGTCCTCTACGAGCAGTACTTC. The encoded protein is CASSLSVLYEQYF. The J gene is TRBJ2-7, the V gene TRBV28, with D unresolved. CDR3 length: 13 amino acids. Between the trimmed V and J ends, which lost 1 base and 3 bases, there was a span of 7 bases. The germline V gene encodes CDR1 MDHEN and CDR2 SYDVKM.

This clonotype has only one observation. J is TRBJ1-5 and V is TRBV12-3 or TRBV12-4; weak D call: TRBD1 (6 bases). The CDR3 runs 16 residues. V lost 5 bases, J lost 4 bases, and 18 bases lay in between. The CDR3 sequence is CASSRLFPGANQPQHF. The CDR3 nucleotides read TGTGCCAGCAGTCGCCTCTTTCCGGGGGCAAATCAGCCCCAGCATTTT.

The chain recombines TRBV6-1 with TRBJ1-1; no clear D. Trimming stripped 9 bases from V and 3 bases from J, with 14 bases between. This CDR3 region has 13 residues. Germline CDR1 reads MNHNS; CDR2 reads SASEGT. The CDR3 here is CASPSQSYTEAFF. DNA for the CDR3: TGTGCCAGTCCCTCGCAGTCCTACACTGAAGCTTTCTTT.

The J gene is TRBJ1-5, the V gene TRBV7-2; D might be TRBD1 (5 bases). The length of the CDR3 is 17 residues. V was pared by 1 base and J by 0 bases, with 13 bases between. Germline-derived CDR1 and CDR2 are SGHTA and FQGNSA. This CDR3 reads CASSLVGTSLSNQPQHF. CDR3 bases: TGTGCCAGCAGCTTAGTTGGGACTTCCCTTAGCAATCAGCCCCAGCATTTT.

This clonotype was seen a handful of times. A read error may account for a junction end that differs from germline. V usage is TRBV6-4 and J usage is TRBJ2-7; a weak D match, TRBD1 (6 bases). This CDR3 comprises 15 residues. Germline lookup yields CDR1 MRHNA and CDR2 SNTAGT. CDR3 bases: TGTGCCAGCAGTTACTCTACAGGGAAGAGCTACGAGCAGTACTTC. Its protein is CASSYSTGKSYEQYF.

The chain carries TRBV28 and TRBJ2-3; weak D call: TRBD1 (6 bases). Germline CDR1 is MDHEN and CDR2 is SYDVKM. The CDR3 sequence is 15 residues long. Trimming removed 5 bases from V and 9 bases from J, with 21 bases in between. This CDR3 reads CASSATHGDTPTQYF. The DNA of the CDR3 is TGTGCCAGCAGTGCAACACATGGGGACACCCCCACGCAGTATTTT.

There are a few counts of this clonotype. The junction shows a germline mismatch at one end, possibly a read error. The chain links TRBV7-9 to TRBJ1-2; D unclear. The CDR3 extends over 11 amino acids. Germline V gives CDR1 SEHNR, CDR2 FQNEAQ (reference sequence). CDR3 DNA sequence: TGTGCCAGCAGCTCCGACTACGGCTACACCTTC. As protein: CASSSDYGYTF.

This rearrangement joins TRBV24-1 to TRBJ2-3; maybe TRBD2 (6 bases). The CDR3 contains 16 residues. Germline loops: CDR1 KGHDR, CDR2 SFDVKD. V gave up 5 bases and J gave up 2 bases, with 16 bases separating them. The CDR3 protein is CATSVGRDFYTDTQYF. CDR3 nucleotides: TGTGCCACCAGTGTGGGGCGGGACTTCTACACAGATACGCAGTATTTT.